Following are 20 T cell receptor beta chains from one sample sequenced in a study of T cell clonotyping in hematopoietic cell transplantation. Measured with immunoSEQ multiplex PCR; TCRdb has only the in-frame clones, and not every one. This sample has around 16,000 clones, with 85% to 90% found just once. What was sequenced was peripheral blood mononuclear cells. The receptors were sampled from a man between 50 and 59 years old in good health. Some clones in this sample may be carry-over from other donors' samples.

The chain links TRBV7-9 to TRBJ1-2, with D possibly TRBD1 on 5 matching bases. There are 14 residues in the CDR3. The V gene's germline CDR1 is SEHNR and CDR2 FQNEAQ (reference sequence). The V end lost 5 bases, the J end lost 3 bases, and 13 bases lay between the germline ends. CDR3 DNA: TGTGCCAGCAGCCCGGCGGCAGGGCACTATGGCTACACCTTC. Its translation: CASSPAAGHYGYTF.

The CDR3: CASALRGSGDTQYF. The CDR3, as DNA: TGTGCCAGCGCCCTCCGGGGGTCGGGGGATACGCAGTATTTT. The V and J genes are TRBV6-5 and TRBJ2-3; D is possibly TRBD2 (6 bases). Germline-derived CDR1 and CDR2 are MNHEY and SVGAGI. Trimming removed 8 bases from V and 6 bases from J, with 18 bases in between. The CDR3 is 14 residues long.

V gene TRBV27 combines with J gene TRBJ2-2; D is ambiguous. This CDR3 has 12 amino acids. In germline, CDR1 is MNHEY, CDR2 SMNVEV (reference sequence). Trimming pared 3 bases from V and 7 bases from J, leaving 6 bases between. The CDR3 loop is CASSLAFGELFF. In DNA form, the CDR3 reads TGTGCCAGCAGTTTGGCGTTCGGGGAGCTGTTTTTT.

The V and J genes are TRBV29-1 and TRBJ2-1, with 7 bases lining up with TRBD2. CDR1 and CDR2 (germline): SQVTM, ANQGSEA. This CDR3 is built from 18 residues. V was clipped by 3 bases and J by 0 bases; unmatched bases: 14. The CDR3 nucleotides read TGCAGCGTTGATAGAACGGCGGGGGTCCCTAGCTCCTACAATGAGCAGTTCTTC. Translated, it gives CSVDRTAGVPSSYNEQFF.

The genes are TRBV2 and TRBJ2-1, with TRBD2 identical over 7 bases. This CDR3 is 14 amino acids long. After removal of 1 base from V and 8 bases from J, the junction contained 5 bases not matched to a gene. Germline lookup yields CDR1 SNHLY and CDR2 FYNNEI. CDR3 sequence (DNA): TGTGCCAGCAGTGAAGTTAGCGGGCTAGATGAGCAGTTCTTC. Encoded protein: CASSEVSGLDEQFF.

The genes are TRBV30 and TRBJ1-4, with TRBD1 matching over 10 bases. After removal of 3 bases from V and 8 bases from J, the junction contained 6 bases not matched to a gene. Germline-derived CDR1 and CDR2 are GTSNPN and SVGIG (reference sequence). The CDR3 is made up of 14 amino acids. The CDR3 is CAWSLTGGAEKLFF. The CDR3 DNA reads TGTGCCTGGAGCCTGACAGGGGGCGCGGAAAAACTGTTTTTT.

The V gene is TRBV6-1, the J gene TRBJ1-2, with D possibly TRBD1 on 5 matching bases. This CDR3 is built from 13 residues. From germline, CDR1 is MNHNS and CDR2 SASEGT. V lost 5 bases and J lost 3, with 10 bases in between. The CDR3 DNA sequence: TGTGCCAGCAGTATCGACAGAGACTATGGCTACACCTTC. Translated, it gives CASSIDRDYGYTF.

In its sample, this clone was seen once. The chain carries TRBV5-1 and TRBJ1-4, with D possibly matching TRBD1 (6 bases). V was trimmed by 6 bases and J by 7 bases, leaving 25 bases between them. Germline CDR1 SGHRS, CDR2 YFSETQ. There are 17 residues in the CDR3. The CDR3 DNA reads TGCGCCAGCACTCTGGGACAATCGGGCTGGGCTGGTGAAAAACTGTTTTTT. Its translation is CASTLGQSGWAGEKLFF.

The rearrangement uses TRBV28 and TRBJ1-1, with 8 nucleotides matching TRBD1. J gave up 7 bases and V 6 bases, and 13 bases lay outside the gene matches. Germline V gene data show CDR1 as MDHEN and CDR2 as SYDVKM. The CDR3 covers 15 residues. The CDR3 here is CASREETGAKIEAFF. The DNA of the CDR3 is TGTGCCAGCAGGGAAGAGACAGGGGCTAAGATTGAAGCTTTCTTT.

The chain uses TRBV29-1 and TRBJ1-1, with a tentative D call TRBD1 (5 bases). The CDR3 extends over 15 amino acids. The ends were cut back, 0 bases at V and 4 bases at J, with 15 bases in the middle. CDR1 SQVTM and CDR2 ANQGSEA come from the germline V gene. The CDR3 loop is CSVEDRETFSTEAFF. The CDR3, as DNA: TGCAGCGTTGAAGACAGGGAGACCTTTTCCACTGAAGCTTTCTTT.

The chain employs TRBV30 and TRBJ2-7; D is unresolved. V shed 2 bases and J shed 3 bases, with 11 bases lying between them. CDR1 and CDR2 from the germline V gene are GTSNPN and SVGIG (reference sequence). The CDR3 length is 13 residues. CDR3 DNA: TGTGCCTGGAGTAAACGGGCGGACTACGAGCAGTACTTC. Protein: CAWSKRADYEQYF.

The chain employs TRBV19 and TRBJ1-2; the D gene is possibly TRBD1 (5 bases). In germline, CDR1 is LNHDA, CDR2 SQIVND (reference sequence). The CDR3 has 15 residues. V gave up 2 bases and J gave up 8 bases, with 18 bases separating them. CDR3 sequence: CASSINVGHLWGYTF. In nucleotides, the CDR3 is TGTGCCAGTAGTATAAACGTGGGGCACCTATGGGGCTACACCTTC.

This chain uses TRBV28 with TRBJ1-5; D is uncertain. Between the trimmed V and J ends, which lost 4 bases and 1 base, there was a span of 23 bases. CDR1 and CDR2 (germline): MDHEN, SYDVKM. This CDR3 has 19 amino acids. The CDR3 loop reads CASSSASTAGPRSNQPQHF. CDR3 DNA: TGTGCCAGCAGTTCCGCTTCCACCGCAGGCCCCAGGAGCAATCAGCCCCAGCATTTT.

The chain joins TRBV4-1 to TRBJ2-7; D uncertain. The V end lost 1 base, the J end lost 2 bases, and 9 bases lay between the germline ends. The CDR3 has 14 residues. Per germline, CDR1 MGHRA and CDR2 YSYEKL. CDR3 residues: CASSQGVQAYEQYF. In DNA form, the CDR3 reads TGCGCCAGCAGCCAAGGTGTGCAAGCCTACGAGCAGTACTTC.

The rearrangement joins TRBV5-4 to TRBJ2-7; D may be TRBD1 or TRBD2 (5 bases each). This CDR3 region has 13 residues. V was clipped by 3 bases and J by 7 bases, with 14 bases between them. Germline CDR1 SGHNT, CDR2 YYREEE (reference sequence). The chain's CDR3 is CASSSGPEREQYF. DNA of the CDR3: TGTGCCAGCAGCTCGGGACCAGAAAGGGAGCAGTACTTC.

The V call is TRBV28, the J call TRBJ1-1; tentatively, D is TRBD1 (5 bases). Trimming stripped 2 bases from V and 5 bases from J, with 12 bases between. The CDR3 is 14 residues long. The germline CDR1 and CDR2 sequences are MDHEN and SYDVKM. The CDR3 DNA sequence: TGTGCCAGCAGTTTAGGGGGGTTCTTAACTGAAGCTTTCTTT. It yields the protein CASSLGGFLTEAFF.

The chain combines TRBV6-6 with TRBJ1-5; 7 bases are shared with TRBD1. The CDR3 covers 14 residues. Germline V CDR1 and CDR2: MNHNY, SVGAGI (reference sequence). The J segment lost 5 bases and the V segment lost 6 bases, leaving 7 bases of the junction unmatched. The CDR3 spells CASRSQGRHQPQHF. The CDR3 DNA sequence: TGTGCCAGCAGGTCACAGGGGCGACATCAGCCCCAGCATTTT.

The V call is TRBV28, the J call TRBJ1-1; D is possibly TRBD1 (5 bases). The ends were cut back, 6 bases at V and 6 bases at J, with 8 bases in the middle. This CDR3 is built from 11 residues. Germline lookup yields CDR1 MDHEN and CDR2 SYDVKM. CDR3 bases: TGTGCCAGCAGAAGGACACCTGAAGCTTTCTTT. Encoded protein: CASRRTPEAFF.

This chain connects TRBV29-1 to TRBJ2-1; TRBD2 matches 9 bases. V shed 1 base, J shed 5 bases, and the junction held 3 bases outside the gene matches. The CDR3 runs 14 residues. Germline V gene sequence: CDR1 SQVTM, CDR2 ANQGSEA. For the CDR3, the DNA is TGCAGCGTTGAAGTAGCGGGGGTCCACAATGAGCAGTTCTTC. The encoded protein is CSVEVAGVHNEQFF.

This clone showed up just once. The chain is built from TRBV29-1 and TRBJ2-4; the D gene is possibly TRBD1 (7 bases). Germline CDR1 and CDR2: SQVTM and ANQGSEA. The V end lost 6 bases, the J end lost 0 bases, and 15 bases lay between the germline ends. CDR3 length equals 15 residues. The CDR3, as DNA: TGCAGCGTCGAGGAGGGGGCCCAAGCCAAAAACATTCAGTACTTC. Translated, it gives CSVEEGAQAKNIQYF.